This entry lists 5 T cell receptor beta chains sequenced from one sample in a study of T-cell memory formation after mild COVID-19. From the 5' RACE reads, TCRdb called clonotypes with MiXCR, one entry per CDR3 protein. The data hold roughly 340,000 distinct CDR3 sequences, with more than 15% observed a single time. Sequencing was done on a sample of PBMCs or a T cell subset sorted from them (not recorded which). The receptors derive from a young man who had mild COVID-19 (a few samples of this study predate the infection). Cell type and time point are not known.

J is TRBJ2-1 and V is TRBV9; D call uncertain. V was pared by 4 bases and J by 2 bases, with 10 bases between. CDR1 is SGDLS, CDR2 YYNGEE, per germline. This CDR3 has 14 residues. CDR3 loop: CASSRVGTYNEQFF. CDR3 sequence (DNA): TGTGCCAGCAGCCGGGTGGGGACCTACAATGAGCAGTTCTTC.

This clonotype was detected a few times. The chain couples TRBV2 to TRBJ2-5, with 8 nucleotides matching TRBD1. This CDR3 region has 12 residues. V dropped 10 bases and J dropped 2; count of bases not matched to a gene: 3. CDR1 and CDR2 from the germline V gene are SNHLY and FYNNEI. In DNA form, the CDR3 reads TGTGCCATGGGACAGGCTCAAGAGACCCAGTACTTC. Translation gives CAMGQAQETQYF.

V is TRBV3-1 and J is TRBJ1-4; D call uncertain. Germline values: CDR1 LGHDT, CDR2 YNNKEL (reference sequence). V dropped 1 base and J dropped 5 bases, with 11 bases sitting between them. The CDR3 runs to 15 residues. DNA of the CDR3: TGTGCCAGCAGCCAAGGCATGTACGGGAATGAAAAACTGTTTTTT. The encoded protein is CASSQGMYGNEKLFF. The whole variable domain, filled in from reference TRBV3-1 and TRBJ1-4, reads DTAVSQTPKYLVTQMGNDKSIKCEQNLGHDTMYWYKQDSKKFLKIMFSYNNKELIINETVPNRFSPKSPDKAHLNLHINSLELGDSAVYFCASSQGMYGNEKLFFGSGTQLSVL.

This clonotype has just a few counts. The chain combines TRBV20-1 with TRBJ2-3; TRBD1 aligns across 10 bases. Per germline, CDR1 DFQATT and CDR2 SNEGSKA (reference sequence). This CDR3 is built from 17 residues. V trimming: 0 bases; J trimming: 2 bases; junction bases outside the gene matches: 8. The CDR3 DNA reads TGCAGTGCTAGAGACCGGGACAGGGGTCGTTTCACAGATACGCAGTATTTT. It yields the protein CSARDRDRGRFTDTQYF.

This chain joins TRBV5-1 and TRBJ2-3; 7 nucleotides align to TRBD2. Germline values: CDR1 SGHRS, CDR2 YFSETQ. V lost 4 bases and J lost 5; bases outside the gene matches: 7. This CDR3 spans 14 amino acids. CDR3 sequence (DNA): TGCGCCAGCAGCCCCAGCGGGGCGGAAGATACGCAGTATTTT. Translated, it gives CASSPSGAEDTQYF.